Here is one TCR beta chain with its context. The antigen is undetermined. V was shortened by 4 bases and J by 0 bases, with 6 bases between the two germline ends. This CDR3 contains 12 residues. Germline-derived CDR1 and CDR2 are GTSNPN and SVGIG (reference sequence). Libraries were prepared by immunoSEQ multiplex PCR; TCRdb keeps only in-frame clonotypes and omits some of them. The table shows some 1,500 clones, with about 93% occurring only once. The sample comes from a study of graft-versus-host responses after intestinal transplantation. Overall study findings and caveats: Where graft-donor T cell macrochimerism was present, patients had high graft-versus-host to host-versus-graft clonal ratios in allografts.

The TCR was taken from a human patient who received an intestinal transplant, so some T cells may come from the graft donor. The source material was PBMCs, sampled 16 days after intestinal transplant. The chain employs TRBV30 and TRBJ1-1; unclear D gene. Here the CDR3 reads CAWTGLNTEAFF. CDR3 in DNA: TGTGCCTGGACAGGACTGAACACTGAAGCTTTCTTT.